This TCR beta chain appears in the sequencing data of a study of T cell repertoires in cytomegalovirus infection (dated by TCRdb to about 2019). Regarding the study in general: Donor HLA type was relevant to the analysis, because carriage of CMV infection together with the matching HLA type was indicated by public TCR beta signatures.

This clonotype appeared many times. It has no known antigen specificity. The input lacks base qualities; no much larger clone sits a single base away. Results and caveats for the whole study, not just this receptor: The ex vivo response was dominated by HLA-C-restricted CMV-specific TCR beta clonotypes, and the single most frequent clonotype in two of eight donors was supplied by these HLA-C-restricted clonotypes. Carriers of CMV infection plus the relevant HLA type were discriminated by the cumulative frequency of public TCR beta family members in the study cohort and in an independent roughly 370-donor cohort.

Trimming takes 4 bases off V and 7 bases off J; junction bases not matched to a gene: 10. The CDR3 measures 14 amino acids from cysteine to phenylalanine. Just CDR3 DNA is preserved here, 42 bases in frame from base 1. CDR1 and CDR2 were assigned from the germline V gene (reference sequence) as DFQATT and SNEGSKA. Sequencing was carried out with an Illumina HiSeq 1500. TCRdb applied fastp at Q25 and MiXCR to the public reads, then kept only in-frame beta chains. Each CDR3 protein gets just one entry, which takes the most common genes and DNA from the rows behind it. Counted in this sample were approximately 500,000 distinct CDR3 sequences; about 11% of them appeared once. The leading ten clones occupy more than 8.5% of the sample.

The TCR comes from a human donor in good health (CMV status not recorded). Some clones in this sample may be carry-over from other donors' samples. Input material: PBMCs. The chain joins TRBV20-1 to TRBJ1-2, with 9 middle bases fitting TRBD1. The CDR3 region has the sequence CSATTPGQGTGYTF. The DNA reads as follows: TGCAGTGCTACAACCCCGGGACAGGGAACTGGCTACACCTTC.